This T cell receptor (beta chain) was sequenced in a study of blood T cell repertoires in COVID-19 (dated by TCRdb to 2020 to 2021). With regard to the full study: Samples covering the acute and convalescent phases of COVID-19 were provided by collaborators in the United States, Italy and Spain. The repertoires were released in a freely available public database meant as a resource for research on the immune response to SARS-CoV-2. The material from the prospective study consisted of cDNA or gDNA derived from T cells, B-cell-depleted T cells, or PBMCs. The samples were drawn from the first 160 participants of the ongoing ImmuneRACE study and from about 1,200 subjects provided by 6 global collaborators. The sample metadata nearly always contained a de-identified subject ID, COVID-19 status, age in years and sex. Where HLA class I and class II types were available, the types were taken from metadata supplied by the sample provider, not from assay-based typing. Subjects who had been exposed to COVID-19, were actively infected with it, or had recovered from it provided the deeply sampled blood TCRbeta repertoires that made up the dataset.

Overall study outcomes, separate from this receptor: The quantity of clinical and demographic metadata differed by source and by participant and was supplied without curation.

After removal of 3 bases from V and 3 bases from J, the junction retains 2 bases not matched to a gene. The CDR3 contains 13 residues, cysteine and phenylalanine counted. Only CDR3 DNA is held: 39 bases, read in frame from base 1. Worth noting for this clone: Its specific antigen is unknown. Base qualities are not at hand, and no much larger clone is one base apart.

Collaborating institutions collected whole blood in K2EDTA tubes following their own protocols. For TCRbeta analysis, collaborators shipped samples as frozen whole blood, isolated PBMCs, or DNA extracted from either of those sample types. The immunoSEQ Assay, a bias-controlled multiplex PCR, was used to amplify TCRbeta CDR3 regions from genomic DNA. The authors processed their data as follows. Nucleated cell counts per sample were estimated from amplification of reference gene primers within the assay. To quantify the absolute abundance of each unique TCRbeta CDR3 rearrangement, sequence reads were collapsed and filtered. Productive Simpson clonality was computed per sample as the square root of Simpson's diversity index over productive rearrangements. TCRdb took over this immuneACCESS table, retaining in-frame rearrangements with V and J assigned. Such tables are incomplete; in checked studies, under half of the missing clones stem from an unresolved V gene, and the remainder is unexplained. V and J calls and clone size follow that table, whereas D and trimming were derived from the DNA. The sample has over 350,000 clones on record, roughly 89% of them singletons. Approximately 4.3% of the sample is held by the ten biggest clonotypes.

The sequence came from a woman aged 25-40 years with acute or convalescent COVID-19. The chain is made from TRBV12-3 or TRBV12-4 and TRBJ2-7; the central 7 bases match TRBD2. Sequencing was performed on peripheral blood. The nucleotides are TGTGCCAGCAGTTTGGGAGGGAGCTACGAGCAGTACTTC. Protein translation: CASSLGGSYEQYF.